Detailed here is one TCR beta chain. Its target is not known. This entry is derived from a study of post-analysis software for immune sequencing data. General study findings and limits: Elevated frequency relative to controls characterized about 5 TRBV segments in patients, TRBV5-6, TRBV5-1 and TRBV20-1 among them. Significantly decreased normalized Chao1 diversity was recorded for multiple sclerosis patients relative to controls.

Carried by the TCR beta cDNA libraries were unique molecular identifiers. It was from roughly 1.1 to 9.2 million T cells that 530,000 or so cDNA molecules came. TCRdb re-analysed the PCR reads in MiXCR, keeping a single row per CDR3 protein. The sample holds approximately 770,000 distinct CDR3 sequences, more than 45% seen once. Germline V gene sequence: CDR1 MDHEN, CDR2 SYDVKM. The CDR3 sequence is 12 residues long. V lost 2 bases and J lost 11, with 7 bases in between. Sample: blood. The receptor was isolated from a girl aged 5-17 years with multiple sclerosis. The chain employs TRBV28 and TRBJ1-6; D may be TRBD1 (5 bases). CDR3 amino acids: CASSLDRPPLHF. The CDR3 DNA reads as TGTGCCAGCAGTTTAGACAGACCACCCCTCCACTTT.